The 24 T cell receptor beta chains presented below share a single source sample, sequenced in a study of identifying expanded T cells in peripheral blood. Sequencing was performed with immunoSEQ multiplex PCR; in TCRdb, only in-frame clones are kept and a portion is missing. The repertoire holds 95,000 to 150,000 clones, with about four fifths as singletons. Sequencing was done on a sample of blood. These TCRs come from a person aged 18-70 years in good health.

The chain couples TRBV5-4 to TRBJ2-5; D is ambiguous. This CDR3 has 15 amino acids. The germline V gene encodes CDR1 SGHNT and CDR2 YYREEE (reference sequence). Trimming took 0 bases from V and 3 from J, leaving 12 bases between them. CDR3 residues: CASSLARYGEETQYF. The CDR3 DNA follows: TGTGCCAGCAGCTTGGCCCGTTACGGAGAAGAGACCCAGTACTTC.

The chain has TRBV11-1 and TRBJ1-2, with 8 nucleotides matching TRBD1. Trimming took 5 bases from V and 5 from J; bases not matched to a gene: 7. CDR1 is SGHAT, CDR2 FQDESV, per germline (reference sequence). The CDR3 loop spans 14 amino acids. CDR3 sequence: CASSGLTGEYGYTF. The CDR3, as DNA: TGTGCCAGCAGCGGACTGACAGGGGAATATGGCTACACCTTC.

The CDR3, as DNA: TGTGCCAGCAGACCTTACACGGGGGGAAACAATGAGCAGTTCTTC. Translation: CASRPYTGGNNEQFF. This chain uses TRBV7-7 with TRBJ2-1, with 7 bases fitting TRBD2. The trim removed 6 bases at V and 5 bases at J, leaving 10 bases unmatched. Germline V gives CDR1 SSHAT, CDR2 FNYEAQ (reference sequence). CDR3 size: 15 residues.

The chain carries TRBV6-6 and TRBJ2-7, with unresolved D. The CDR3 consists of 15 residues. V lost 5 bases and J 5 bases, leaving 19 bases between the germline ends. Germline CDR1 MNHNY, CDR2 SVGAGI (reference sequence). This CDR3 reads CASSHPIRGEDEQYF. The CDR3 coding sequence is TGTGCCAGCAGTCACCCTATACGCGGCGAGGACGAGCAGTACTTC.

This clone has a single count. V and J are TRBV10-3 and TRBJ2-7, with TRBD1 matching over 12 bases. The trim removed 6 bases at V and 6 bases at J, leaving 6 bases unmatched. The V gene's germline CDR1 is ENHRY and CDR2 SYGVKD. There are 14 residues in the CDR3. CDR3 sequence reads: CAIRSGTGGFEQYF. DNA for the CDR3: TGTGCCATCAGATCCGGGACAGGGGGCTTCGAGCAGTACTTC.

This chain joins TRBV5-1 and TRBJ2-5; D might be TRBD1 (7 bases). Germline lookup yields CDR1 SGHRS and CDR2 YFSETQ. The V end lost 3 bases, the J end lost 5 bases, and 20 bases lay between the germline ends. This CDR3 comprises 16 residues. The CDR3, as DNA: TGCGCCAGCAGCTCCGAGGGGACAGAAGGGGGGGAGACCCAGTACTTC. Protein: CASSSEGTEGGETQYF.

This clone was picked up a small number of times. Here the CDR3 reads CASSVGNYGYTF. DNA for the CDR3: TGTGCCAGCAGCGTGGGGAACTATGGCTACACCTTC. The V gene is TRBV11-2, the J gene TRBJ1-2; D is unclear. The V gene lost 5 bases and the J gene lost 2 bases, with 6 bases spanning the gap. Germline V gene data show CDR1 as SGHAT and CDR2 as FQNNGV. The CDR3 extends over 12 amino acids.

V gene TRBV12-5 combines with J gene TRBJ2-7; D is undetermined. This CDR3 has 16 residues. V dropped 1 base and J dropped 2 bases, with 15 bases sitting between them. CDR1 is LGHNT and CDR2 is FRNRAP in the germline V gene. The CDR3 region has the DNA TGTGCTAGTGGTTTGGGCTCTTACCTCTTTACCTACGAGCAGTACTTC. Its protein is CASGLGSYLFTYEQYF.

The J gene is TRBJ1-6, the V gene TRBV27; D gene ambiguous. Looked up from germline, CDR1 is MNHEY and CDR2 is SMNVEV (reference sequence). CDR3 length: 15 residues. Trimming shortened V by 5 bases and J by 5 bases, and 13 bases separated the two germline ends. The CDR3 nucleotides are TGTGCCAGCAGTAAACGATGGTTGGATAATTCACCCCTCCACTTT. Residues: CASSKRWLDNSPLHF.

This clone showed up just a few times. The chain joins TRBV4-1 to TRBJ1-2; D possibly corresponds to TRBD1 (6 bases). The CDR3 spans 16 residues. V lost 1 base and J 2 bases, leaving 14 bases between the germline ends. Per the germline V gene, CDR1 is MGHRA and CDR2 is YSYEKL. The CDR3 DNA sequence: TGCGCCAGCAGCCAAGGAGGGGGGGCGCGGAACTATGGCTACACCTTC. It specifies CASSQGGGARNYGYTF.

The chain employs TRBV18 and TRBJ1-2; 9 nucleotides line up with TRBD1. V dropped 3 bases and J dropped 4; count of bases not matched to a gene: 6. CDR3 length: 15 residues. Germline V CDR1 and CDR2: KGHSH, LQKENI. The CDR3 sequence: CASSPTTGGSYGYTF. The CDR3 DNA reads TGTGCCAGCTCACCGACTACAGGGGGCTCCTATGGCTACACCTTC.

The chain is built from TRBV11-2 and TRBJ1-4, with a tentative D call TRBD1 (6 bases). This CDR3 region has 15 residues. The germline V gene encodes CDR1 SGHAT and CDR2 FQNNGV. V was cut by 4 bases and J by 7 bases, with 16 bases left in between. The CDR3 DNA reads TGTGCCAGCAGCTCAGCGGTGCAGGGGAGTGAAAAACTGTTTTTT. Translating it yields CASSSAVQGSEKLFF.

This clone was picked up many times. The chain joins TRBV2 to TRBJ1-5, with D possibly TRBD1 on 5 matching bases. V gave up 3 bases and J gave up 6 bases, with 12 bases separating them. The length of the CDR3 is 14 residues. Germline loops: CDR1 SNHLY, CDR2 FYNNEI. CDR3 loop: CASSDELGGQPQHF. CDR3 DNA: TGTGCCAGCAGTGATGAGTTGGGGGGTCAGCCCCAGCATTTT.

The rearrangement joins TRBV7-9 to TRBJ2-1; 10 nucleotides line up with TRBD1. Germline CDR1 SEHNR, CDR2 FQNEAQ (reference sequence). The CDR3 is 15 amino acids. V shed 5 bases and J 3 bases; nucleotides not matched to a gene: 4. CDR3 residues: CASSVGQGYYNEQFF. Written as DNA, the CDR3 is TGTGCCAGCAGCGTGGGACAGGGGTACTACAATGAGCAGTTCTTC. Supplemented by reference TRBV7-9 and TRBJ2-1, the full variable domain reads DTGVSQNPRHKITKRGQNVTFRCDPISEHNRLYWYRQTLGQGPEFLTYFQNEAQLEKSRLLSDRFSAERPKGSFSTLEIQRTEQGDSAMYLCASSVGQGYYNEQFFGPGTRLTVL.

This chain uses TRBV19 with TRBJ1-5; TRBD1 aligns across 9 bases. The CDR3 is 15 residues long. After removal of 9 bases from V and 6 bases from J, the junction contained 12 bases not matched to a gene. Germline values: CDR1 LNHDA, CDR2 SQIVND (reference sequence). The CDR3 DNA is TGTGCCAGCAGTTATGGGACAGGGAATTCTCAGCCCCAGCATTTT. This codes for CASSYGTGNSQPQHF.

This chain uses TRBV2 with TRBJ1-6; a weak D match, TRBD1 (6 bases). Trimming shortened V by 7 bases and J by 6 bases, and 25 bases separated the two germline ends. The CDR3 runs 18 residues. Germline values: CDR1 SNHLY, CDR2 FYNNEI. The CDR3 spells CASNELGQGRRSNSPLHF. Written as DNA, the CDR3 is TGTGCCAGCAACGAATTGGGGCAGGGGCGCCGTAGTAATTCACCCCTCCACTTT.

In this sample, this clone turned up once. V usage is TRBV15 and J usage is TRBJ2-1; 8 bases align to TRBD1. Germline assignment: CDR1 LNHNV and CDR2 YYDKDF (reference sequence). V dropped 0 bases and J dropped 6; count of bases not matched to a gene: 4. The CDR3 is 15 residues long. CDR3 nucleotides: TGTGCCACCAGCAGAGACGGGACAGGTATCAATGAGCAGTTCTTC. Its translation: CATSRDGTGINEQFF.

The chain employs TRBV18 and TRBJ2-7; D perhaps matches TRBD1 (5 bases). Trimming removed 3 bases from V and 0 bases from J, with 9 bases in between. The CDR3 runs 14 residues. Per the germline V gene, CDR1 is KGHSH and CDR2 is LQKENI. The DNA of the CDR3 is TGTGCCAGCTCACCGGGGCCGGCCTCCTACGAGCAGTACTTC. Its protein is CASSPGPASYEQYF.

This chain uses TRBV9 with TRBJ2-5; D is uncertain. This CDR3 region has 14 residues. Per the germline V gene, CDR1 is SGDLS and CDR2 is YYNGEE. The germline V and J ends were trimmed by 3 bases and 5 bases, with 14 bases remaining between them. CDR3 loop: CASSGRTARETQYF. CDR3 DNA: TGTGCCAGCAGCGGACGGACCGCCCGCGAGACCCAGTACTTC.

V gene TRBV7-2 combines with J gene TRBJ2-2; no definite D call. V lost 1 base and J 3 bases, leaving 18 bases between the germline ends. The CDR3 runs 18 residues. Germline CDR1 reads SGHTA; CDR2 reads FQGNSA. CDR3 nucleotides: TGTGCCAGCAGCTTAGTTATGGGTGGAGTAGGGTACACCGGGGAGCTGTTTTTT. Translated: CASSLVMGGVGYTGELFF.

The CDR3 reads CASSLVGGGSTEAFF. CDR3 bases: TGTGCCAGCAGCTTGGTCGGGGGGGGCAGCACTGAAGCTTTCTTT. The chain joins TRBV7-2 to TRBJ1-1; D perhaps matches TRBD1 (6 bases). Trimming left V 3 bases short and J 4 bases short, with 15 bases between. The CDR3 has 15 residues. The V gene's germline CDR1 is SGHTA and CDR2 FQGNSA.

The chain has TRBV6-5 and TRBJ1-5; D gene ambiguous. CDR3 size: 13 residues. Trimming stripped 8 bases from V and 0 bases from J, with 8 bases between. The V gene's germline CDR1 is MNHEY and CDR2 SVGAGI. CDR3 amino acids: CASGTNSNQPQHF. The CDR3 DNA reads TGTGCCAGCGGAACCAATAGCAATCAGCCCCAGCATTTT.

This clone has only one observation. The V and J genes are TRBV5-5 and TRBJ1-4; D remains ambiguous. With 4 bases removed from V and 5 bases from J, the gap between germline ends came to 6 bases. This CDR3 contains 12 residues. From germline, CDR1 is SGHKS and CDR2 YYEKEE (reference sequence). CDR3 sequence reads: CASSPVNEKLFF. CDR3 DNA: TGTGCCAGCAGCCCGGTGAATGAAAAACTGTTTTTT.

CDR3 nucleotide sequence: TGTGCCAGCAGTGAAAATCCGAGGGGAAAATACGAGCAGTACTTC. Translating it yields CASSENPRGKYEQYF. The chain joins TRBV2 to TRBJ2-7; either TRBD1 or TRBD2 may fit D (5 bases each). The CDR3 runs to 15 residues. The ends were cut back, 2 bases at V and 4 bases at J, with 15 bases in the middle. Germline V gives CDR1 SNHLY, CDR2 FYNNEI.